The clone carrying this TCR beta chain showed up just once. V was cut by 0 bases and J by 10 bases, with 28 bases left in between. The germline V gene encodes CDR1 SGHRS and CDR2 YFSETQ. This CDR3 is built from 19 residues. PCR primers comprised 60 Vbeta and 13 Jbeta primers. In the original processing: A later analysis tallied tens of millions of unique TCR beta chains, about 11 million of them shared. The data were produced by immunoSEQ multiplex PCR, yet TCRdb's version contains in-frame clones alone and is incomplete. V, J and clone size are those of that table, while D and trimming were read from the DNA. The table shows fewer than 200,000 clones, with roughly 79% occurring only once. The data were obtained in a study of cytomegalovirus exposure and HLA in healthy donors.

The chain combines TRBV5-1 with TRBJ1-4; D gene unclear. This sequence was found in a young woman in good health and CMV-seropositive. Material: PBMCs. CDR3 sequence (DNA): TGCGCCAGCAGCTTGGATCGGGGAGTTGGTGGGTACGTGACGGCAAAACTGTTTTTT. Its translation: CASSLDRGVGGYVTAKLFF.